This T cell receptor (beta chain) was recorded in a study of PD-L1 blockade in urothelial cancer. Specified time point: peripheral blood 6 weeks after treatment start. Trimming stripped 1 base from V and 4 bases from J, with 5 bases between. CDR3 length: 12 residues. Germline V lookup: CDR1 SGHDT, CDR2 YYEEEE. The protocol was immunoSEQ multiplex PCR, while the TCRdb copy is restricted to in-frame clones and leaves out a portion. The top ten clones hold less than 4.5% of a sample with more than 90,000 clones, around 93% of them seen once. This TCR derives from a man between 60 and 70 years old with urothelial cancer. The chain combines TRBV5-6 with TRBJ1-2; D unresolved. This specimen was PBMCs, taken around atezolizumab (anti-PD-L1) treatment. The CDR3 region is CASSLSSYGYTF. The DNA of the CDR3 is TGTGCCAGCAGCTTGTCGTCCTATGGCTACACCTTC. Using reference TRBV5-6 and TRBJ1-2 for the parts outside the CDR3, the full variable domain is DAGVTQSPTHLIKTRGQQVTLRCSPKSGHDTVSWYQQALGQGPQFIFQYYEEEERQRGNFPDRFSGHQFPNYSSELNVNALLLGDSALYLCASSLSSYGYTFGSGTRLTVV.